This TCR beta chain originates from a study of human CD4 T cells and Enterobacteriaceae. TCRdb's copy holds only in-frame clones and misses some; the assay was immunoSEQ multiplex PCR. The sample includes some 29,000 clones, around four fifths of them seen just once. Sorting took every CD4+ cell except CD45RA+CCR7+CD95- naive cells, reaching over 95% purity. CD8+, CD14+, CD16+, CD56+, CD19+ and CD25-bright cells were excluded before sorting. CDR1 and CDR2 (germline): MRHNA, SNTAGT. V was pared by 4 bases and J by 3 bases, with 3 bases between. The CDR3 length is 12 residues. The chain recombines TRBV6-4 with TRBJ2-2; D not resolved. The specimen sequenced was memory CD4+ T cells from blood. The sequence came from a human donor in good health. In nucleotides, the CDR3 is TGTGCCAGCAGTGCCGACACCGGGGAGCTGTTTTTT. Its protein is CASSADTGELFF.